The 17 T cell receptor beta chains presented below share a single source sample, sequenced in a study of CD8+ T cells in alopecia areata. Sequencing templates came from extracted RNA that was reverse transcribed into cDNA. Clones were sequenced by immunoSEQ multiplex PCR, and TCRdb holds only the in-frame ones, with some missing. The sample includes 150,000 to 200,000 clones, around 60% seen only once; the top ten take 1.3%. Specified treatment: oral pan-JAK inhibitor, 5-10 mg twice daily. The sample was CD4+ T cells sorted from blood, taken at roughly week 49, from a patient treated with tofacitinib. The receptor source for this set is a human donor with alopecia areata.

The chain employs TRBV7-9 and TRBJ2-5; D remains unclear. Trimming removed 2 bases from V and 1 base from J, with 11 bases in between. CDR1 SEHNR and CDR2 FQNEAQ come from the germline V gene (reference sequence). The length of the CDR3 is 15 residues. The CDR3 DNA reads as TGTGCCAGCAGCTTAATGTGCCTACCCCAAGAGACCCAGTACTTC. This sequence encodes CASSLMCLPQETQYF. Complete variable domain (other parts from reference TRBV7-9 and TRBJ2-5): DTGVSQNPRHKITKRGQNVTFRCDPISEHNRLYWYRQTLGQGPEFLTYFQNEAQLEKSRLLSDRFSAERPKGSFSTLEIQRTEQGDSAMYLCASSLMCLPQETQYFGPGTRLLVL.

This clone has more than one count but fewer than ten. The chain carries TRBV2 and TRBJ1-1, with D uncertain. V dropped 8 bases and J dropped 1 base, with 11 bases sitting between them. The CDR3 runs 13 residues. The germline V gene encodes CDR1 SNHLY and CDR2 FYNNEI. CDR3 in DNA: TGTGCCAGCCGCAGCCATCCGAACACTGAAGCTTTCTTT. It translates to CASRSHPNTEAFF.

V gene TRBV20-1 combines with J gene TRBJ1-6; 8 positions agree with TRBD1. The V gene's germline CDR1 is DFQATT and CDR2 SNEGSKA (reference sequence). The CDR3 consists of 11 residues. Germline trimming cut 7 bases from V and 10 bases from J; bases unmatched to any gene: 3. The CDR3: CSVDRESPLHF. In DNA form, the CDR3 reads TGCAGTGTGGACAGGGAGTCACCCCTCCACTTT.

V gene TRBV7-2 combines with J gene TRBJ2-1, with TRBD1 as a possible D gene (5 bases). V dropped 5 bases and J dropped 4 bases, with 12 bases sitting between them. The CDR3 is 14 amino acids. Looked up from germline, CDR1 is SGHTA and CDR2 is FQGNSA. CDR3 sequence (DNA): TGTGCCAGCAGCCCTAGAGGACAATACAATGAGCAGTTCTTC. This codes for CASSPRGQYNEQFF.

V is TRBV7-2 and J is TRBJ2-7; D is unclear. The germline gives CDR1 SGHTA, CDR2 FQGNSA. V was shortened by 5 bases and J by 3 bases, with 20 bases between the two germline ends. There are 16 residues in the CDR3. Written as DNA, the CDR3 is TGTGCCAGCAGCCCCTCTGGTAGGCAACGGTTCTACGAGCAGTACTTC. Its translation: CASSPSGRQRFYEQYF.

The chain combines TRBV9 with TRBJ1-6; D might be TRBD1 (5 bases). V gave up 3 bases and J gave up 5 bases, with 12 bases separating them. This CDR3 has 15 amino acids. CDR1 is SGDLS and CDR2 is YYNGEE in the germline V gene. For the CDR3, the DNA is TGTGCCAGCAGCGCGACAGTTGGGGATAATTCACCCCTCCACTTT. This codes for CASSATVGDNSPLHF. The full variable domain, rest sourced from reference TRBV9 and TRBJ1-6, is DSGVTQTPKHLITATGQRVTLRCSPRSGDLSVYWYQQSLDQGLQFLIQYYNGEERAKGNILERFSAQQFPDLHSELNLSSLELGDSALYFCASSATVGDNSPLHFGNGTRLTVT.

The V gene is TRBV30, the J gene TRBJ2-6, with 12 bases matching TRBD1. Germline CDR1 is GTSNPN and CDR2 is SVGIG (reference sequence). V lost 4 bases to trimming and J lost 2 bases; unmatched junction nucleotides: 3. The CDR3 length is 16 residues. CDR3 DNA sequence: TGTGCCTGGAACCGGGACAGGGGGCCTGGGGCCAACGTCCTGACTTTC. Translating gives CAWNRDRGPGANVLTF. Combining the CDR3 with reference TRBV30 and TRBJ2-6 gives the whole variable domain SQTIHQWPATLVQPVGSPLSLECTVEGTSNPNLYWYRQAAGRGLQLLFYSVGIGQISSEVPQNLSASRPQDRQFILSSKKLLLSDSGFYLCAWNRDRGPGANVLTFGAGSRLTVL.

The chain recombines TRBV25-1 with TRBJ1-1, with D unclear. V lost 6 bases, J lost 3 bases, and 11 bases lay in between. The germline V gene has CDR1 MGHDK and CDR2 SYGVNS. This CDR3 region has 13 residues. The CDR3 protein is CASRGSLDTEAFF. The DNA of the CDR3 is TGTGCCAGCAGGGGCTCTCTTGACACTGAAGCTTTCTTT.

The chain couples TRBV7-2 to TRBJ2-4; the D gene could be TRBD1 or TRBD2 (6 bases each). V lost 5 bases and J lost 6, with 17 bases in between. Per germline, CDR1 SGHTA and CDR2 FQGNSA. The CDR3 covers 15 residues. CDR3 amino acids: CASSPQSGGGNIQYF. In DNA form, the CDR3 reads TGTGCCAGCAGCCCCCAGAGCGGAGGGGGAAACATTCAGTACTTC.

This clone was counted only a few times. This chain joins TRBV5-1 and TRBJ2-1; a possible D gene is TRBD2 (5 bases). The germline gives CDR1 SGHRS, CDR2 YFSETQ. The CDR3 loop spans 15 amino acids. V lost 3 bases, J lost 0 bases, and 10 bases lay in between. The DNA for the CDR3 is TGCGCCAGCAGCTCCGACTATGACTCCTACAATGAGCAGTTCTTC. This translates into CASSSDYDSYNEQFF. The full variable domain, in which reference TRBV5-1 and TRBJ2-1 provide the parts outside the CDR3, is KAGVTQTPRYLIKTRGQQVTLSCSPISGHRSVSWYQQTPGQGLQFLFEYFSETQRNKGNFPGRFSGRQFSNSRSEMNVSTLELGDSALYLCASSSDYDSYNEQFFGPGTRLTVL.

This chain connects TRBV7-9 to TRBJ2-4, with D tentatively TRBD2 (6 bases). Trimming left V 1 base short and J 0 bases short, with 7 bases between. The CDR3 is 15 residues long. CDR1 and CDR2 from the germline V gene are SEHNR and FQNEAQ (reference sequence). CDR3 sequence reads: CASSLEEGAKNIQYF. The CDR3 bases are TGTGCCAGCAGCTTAGAGGAGGGAGCCAAAAACATTCAGTACTTC.

The chain uses TRBV9 and TRBJ2-7, with 10 bases matching TRBD2. This CDR3 has 14 residues. V was clipped by 1 base and J by 3 bases; unmatched bases: 1. In germline, CDR1 is SGDLS, CDR2 YYNGEE. CDR3 residues: CASSVTSGDYEQYF. As DNA, the CDR3 is TGTGCCAGCAGCGTAACTAGCGGGGACTACGAGCAGTACTTC.

The V call is TRBV30, the J call TRBJ2-3, with 8 bases that match TRBD2. Per germline, CDR1 GTSNPN and CDR2 SVGIG (reference sequence). The CDR3 is 16 amino acids. The trim removed 2 bases at V and 1 base at J, leaving 8 bases unmatched. In DNA form, the CDR3 reads TGTGCCTGGAGTCTCCGCCGAGCGGGGGGCACAGATACGCAGTATTTT. Its protein product is CAWSLRRAGGTDTQYF. The entire variable domain, with the rest obtained from reference TRBV30 and TRBJ2-3, is as follows: SQTIHQWPATLVQPVGSPLSLECTVEGTSNPNLYWYRQAAGRGLQLLFYSVGIGQISSEVPQNLSASRPQDRQFILSSKKLLLSDSGFYLCAWSLRRAGGTDTQYFGPGTRLTVL.

The gene calls are TRBV30 and TRBJ1-2; 7 bases map to TRBD1. CDR1 and CDR2 from the germline V gene are GTSNPN and SVGIG (reference sequence). The CDR3 spans 14 residues. The V gene end was trimmed by 2 bases and the J gene end by 4 bases; junction bases not matched to a gene: 7. The CDR3 here is CAWSPLTGSYGYTF. The CDR3 bases are TGTGCCTGGAGTCCCCTGACAGGGAGCTATGGCTACACCTTC.

V gene TRBV29-1 combines with J gene TRBJ2-3; D unresolved. The germline V gene has CDR1 SQVTM and CDR2 ANQGSEA. This CDR3 has 12 amino acids. V lost 3 bases and J 6 bases, leaving 10 bases between the germline ends. The CDR3, as DNA: TGCAGCGTTGATCTCTCCGCCGATACGCAGTATTTT. Its protein product is CSVDLSADTQYF.

The V gene is TRBV27, the J gene TRBJ1-2, with 8 bases fitting TRBD1. The V gene's germline CDR1 is MNHEY and CDR2 SMNVEV (reference sequence). V shed 2 bases and J 7 bases; nucleotides not matched to a gene: 6. There are 14 residues in the CDR3. The CDR3 DNA follows: TGTGCCAGCAGTTTAACCGTCGGACAGGGTGGCTACACCTTC. This encodes CASSLTVGQGGYTF.

This clone appeared a few times. This chain links TRBV10-3 with TRBJ2-3, with no clear D. Germline values: CDR1 ENHRY, CDR2 SYGVKD. The CDR3 covers 16 residues. V dropped 10 bases and J dropped 2 bases, with 22 bases sitting between them. CDR3 amino acids: CATKVGLVMSTDTQYF. The CDR3 bases are TGTGCCACCAAAGTCGGGCTCGTCATGTCCACAGATACGCAGTATTTT.